What follows are 11 T cell receptor beta chains derived from one specimen sequenced in a study of blood T cell repertoires in COVID-19. Profiled with immunoSEQ multiplex PCR; TCRdb holds only in-frame clones, not every one. The repertoire consists of around 190,000 clones, with roughly nine tenths occurring once and the leading ten covering approximately 25%. The material sequenced was PBMCs or T cells enriched from blood (not recorded which). These receptors came from a woman between 40 and 50 years old in a cohort exposed to, infected with or recovered from COVID-19 (not recorded which).

The V gene is TRBV4-3, the J gene TRBJ2-2, with 9 bases fitting TRBD1. Germline assignment: CDR1 LGHNA and CDR2 YSLEER. This CDR3 has 18 amino acids. Trimming removed 0 bases from V and 4 bases from J; junction bases left unmatched: 9. The DNA for the CDR3 is TGCGCCAGCAGCCAAGATCGCCCTGACAGGGGGGCCACCGGGGAGCTGTTTTTT. Its translation: CASSQDRPDRGATGELFF.

V usage is TRBV7-9 and J usage is TRBJ2-3, with TRBD2 identical over 9 bases. Germline CDR1 is SEHNR and CDR2 is FQNEAQ (reference sequence). The CDR3 loop spans 16 amino acids. Trimming removed 1 base from V and 5 bases from J; junction bases left unmatched: 7. The CDR3 here is CASSLGLAGFGDTQYF. The DNA for the CDR3 is TGTGCCAGCAGCTTAGGTCTAGCGGGATTCGGAGATACGCAGTATTTT.

V is TRBV19 and J is TRBJ1-4; 9 positions agree with TRBD1. Germline CDR1 LNHDA, CDR2 SQIVND (reference sequence). The length of the CDR3 is 15 residues. After removal of 7 bases from V and 3 bases from J, the junction contained 6 bases not matched to a gene. CDR3 sequence reads: CASTHRGQANEKLFF. The CDR3 coding sequence is TGTGCCAGTACCCACAGGGGGCAAGCTAATGAAAAACTGTTTTTT.

This chain joins TRBV4-1 and TRBJ1-5; no clear D. Trimming removed 4 bases at V and 0 bases at J, with 10 bases between. This CDR3 is built from 15 residues. The germline gives CDR1 MGHRA, CDR2 YSYEKL. The CDR3 nucleotides read TGCGCCAGCAGCCCGGGGATAAGTAGCAATCAGCCCCAGCATTTT. Protein sequence: CASSPGISSNQPQHF.

This chain joins TRBV11-2 and TRBJ1-3; 10 nucleotides line up with TRBD1. With V trimmed by 5 bases and J by 2 bases, 3 bases remained unmatched. The V gene's germline CDR1 is SGHAT and CDR2 FQNNGV. This CDR3 has 15 amino acids. This CDR3 is CASSQGQGTGNTIYF. The CDR3 DNA reads as TGTGCCAGCAGCCAGGGACAGGGGACTGGAAACACCATATATTTT.

The V gene is TRBV7-8, the J gene TRBJ2-1, with D perhaps TRBD2 (6 bases). This CDR3 spans 18 amino acids. CDR1 is SGHVS, CDR2 FQNEAQ, per germline. Deletions cut 1 base from V and 4 bases from J, with 20 bases between. The CDR3 DNA reads as TGTGCCAGCAGCTTAGGGGGGATAGCGGACCACTTGTACAATGAGCAGTTCTTC. Translating it yields CASSLGGIADHLYNEQFF. Variable domain in full (rest from reference TRBV7-8 and TRBJ2-1): GAGVSQSPRYKVAKRGQDVALRCDPISGHVSLFWYQQALGQGPEFLTYFQNEAQLDKSGLPSDRFFAERPEGSVSTLKIQRTQQEDSAVYLCASSLGGIADHLYNEQFFGPGTRLTVL.

V and J are TRBV7-8 and TRBJ1-5; possible D gene TRBD1, 5 bases. Germline V gives CDR1 SGHVS, CDR2 FQNEAQ. The length of the CDR3 is 16 residues. V was clipped by 3 bases and J by 0 bases, with 12 bases between them. The CDR3 loop is CASSFRGGNSNQPQHF. CDR3 bases: TGTGCCAGCAGCTTCCGGGGGGGTAATAGCAATCAGCCCCAGCATTTT.

The rearrangement uses TRBV4-1 and TRBJ2-3; weak D call: TRBD2 (5 bases). Germline V CDR1 and CDR2: MGHRA, YSYEKL. The CDR3 runs to 18 residues. The V and J ends lost 3 bases and 0 bases respectively, with 19 bases between them. CDR3 amino acids: CASSHLGLALKSTDTQYF. CDR3 in DNA: TGCGCCAGCAGCCACCTCGGGCTAGCCCTAAAAAGCACAGATACGCAGTATTTT.

This chain uses TRBV28 with TRBJ1-1, with D possibly TRBD1 on 5 matching bases. Germline V gene sequence: CDR1 MDHEN, CDR2 SYDVKM. The length of the CDR3 is 15 residues. V lost 2 bases, J lost 5 bases, and 15 bases lay in between. The CDR3 spells CASSLDTQGRTEAFF. The CDR3 coding sequence is TGTGCCAGCAGTTTAGACACCCAGGGTCGGACTGAAGCTTTCTTT. Full variable domain (outside the CDR3, taken from reference TRBV28 and TRBJ1-1): DVKVTQSSRYLVKRTGEKVFLECVQDMDHENMFWYRQDPGLGLRLIYFSYDVKMKEKGDIPEGYSVSREKKERFSLILESASTNQTSMYLCASSLDTQGRTEAFFGQGTRLTVV.

The chain has TRBV4-1 and TRBJ2-7, with TRBD1 matching 10 bases. The CDR3 consists of 15 residues. The germline V gene has CDR1 MGHRA and CDR2 YSYEKL. V was pared by 2 bases and J by 3 bases, with 4 bases of the junction left unmatched. CDR3 in amino acids: CASSQSTGGLYEQYF. CDR3 coding DNA: TGCGCCAGCAGCCAATCGACAGGGGGCCTCTACGAGCAGTACTTC.

This rearrangement joins TRBV2 to TRBJ1-6; D is possibly TRBD1 (6 bases). The V end was cut by 9 bases, the J end by 10 bases, with 19 bases between. The CDR3 loop spans 14 amino acids. The V gene's germline CDR1 is SNHLY and CDR2 FYNNEI. The CDR3 DNA reads as TGTGCCAGTAGCGCAGGGGAACGGAACTCACCCCTCCACTTT. It yields the protein CASSAGERNSPLHF.